One and the same sample provided the 14 T cell receptor beta chains below, sequenced in a study of T-cell reconstitution after alpha-beta-depleted transplantation in children. Preparation of the TCRbeta library was carried out with unique molecular identifiers. TCRdb used MiXCR to reprocess the PCR reads, holding one entry per CDR3 protein. The data contain approximately 500,000 distinct CDR3 sequences, 25% to 30% of them singletons. Sequenced here: PBMCs, sampled before TCRalphabeta/CD19-depleted stem cell transplant. These receptors all come from a boy under two years old with Wiskott-Aldrich syndrome, due to receive a stem cell transplant.

This clonotype was seen more than once but under ten times. The V gene is TRBV2, the J gene TRBJ2-7, with D unclear. The germline V and J ends were trimmed by 3 bases and 11 bases, with 8 bases remaining between them. CDR3 length: 10 residues. Germline V lookup: CDR1 SNHLY, CDR2 FYNNEI. CDR3 sequence (DNA): TGTGCCAGCAGTGATTGGTTGGAGTACTTC. It is translated as CASSDWLEYF.

This chain joins TRBV25-1 and TRBJ1-2; TRBD1 aligns across 8 bases. The CDR3 loop spans 11 amino acids. Looked up from germline, CDR1 is MGHDK and CDR2 is SYGVNS. With V trimmed by 9 bases and J by 5 bases, 2 bases remained unmatched. The CDR3 nucleotides read TGTGCCAGTGGACAGGGATATGGCTACACCTTC. This translates into CASGQGYGYTF.

This clonotype was observed a handful of times. V and J are TRBV2 and TRBJ2-7, with D uncertain. V lost 6 bases, J lost 5 bases, and 5 bases lay in between. The CDR3 has 10 amino acids. Germline assignment: CDR1 SNHLY and CDR2 FYNNEI. DNA for the CDR3: TGTGCCAGCAGGGAGAACGAGCAGTACTTC. Protein sequence: CASRENEQYF.

The chain has TRBV10-2 and TRBJ1-3; D is possibly TRBD1 (6 bases). Germline values: CDR1 WSHSY, CDR2 SAAADI. The germline V and J ends were trimmed by 6 bases and 0 bases, with 12 bases remaining between them. This CDR3 region has 15 residues. CDR3 sequence reads: CASRQQGFSGNTIYF. The CDR3 nucleotides read TGCGCCAGCAGACAACAGGGCTTCTCTGGAAACACCATATATTTT.

The DNA for the CDR3 is TGCAGTGCTAGGGCTGATGGACTAGTTAATGAGCAGTTCTTC. It encodes CSARADGLVNEQFF. J is TRBJ2-1 and V is TRBV20-1; TRBD2 matches 7 bases. Germline CDR1 DFQATT, CDR2 SNEGSKA (reference sequence). V was clipped by 3 bases and J by 7 bases; unmatched bases: 9. The length of the CDR3 is 14 residues.

In this sample, this clonotype turned up a few times. The chain employs TRBV12-5 and TRBJ2-3; D gene unclear. CDR1 is LGHNT and CDR2 is FRNRAP in the germline V gene. The CDR3 extends over 15 amino acids. V lost 3 bases, J lost 10 bases, and 20 bases lay in between. The CDR3 region has the DNA TGTGCTAGTGGTTTTTCCGGAGCGTCCCGGTTGGCGCAGTATTTT. Translation: CASGFSGASRLAQYF.

There are a few counts of this clonotype. The chain is built from TRBV28 and TRBJ1-5; possible D gene TRBD1, 5 bases. V lost 3 bases and J 7 bases, leaving 13 bases between the germline ends. CDR1 is MDHEN and CDR2 is SYDVKM in the germline V gene. The CDR3 contains 14 residues. CDR3 DNA sequence: TGTGCCAGCAGTTTGCCCGGGGCTCAACAGCCCCAGCATTTT. Translated, it gives CASSLPGAQQPQHF.

This rearrangement joins TRBV2 to TRBJ1-5; no reliable D call. The germline CDR1 and CDR2 sequences are SNHLY and FYNNEI. The CDR3 has 12 amino acids. Trimming stripped 6 bases from V and 7 bases from J, with 10 bases between. Written as DNA, the CDR3 is TGTGCCAGCAGGGGAGAGGGACAGCCCCAGCATTTT. Amino acids: CASRGEGQPQHF.

This rearrangement joins TRBV12-3 or TRBV12-4 to TRBJ1-1; D remains ambiguous. The CDR3 sequence is 14 residues long. V was shortened by 3 bases and J by 1 base, with 9 bases between the two germline ends. The CDR3 spells CASSFEMANTEAFF. DNA for the CDR3: TGTGCCAGCAGTTTCGAGATGGCGAACACTGAAGCTTTCTTT.

V is TRBV15 and J is TRBJ2-1; 7 bases match TRBD2. Germline CDR1 and CDR2: LNHNV and YYDKDF (reference sequence). The CDR3 extends over 17 amino acids. Germline trimming cut 0 bases from V and 4 bases from J; bases unmatched to any gene: 9. DNA for the CDR3: TGTGCCACCAGCAGAGATCCGGCTAGCGGAGGGTACAATGAGCAGTTCTTC. This codes for CATSRDPASGGYNEQFF.

V usage is TRBV12-3 or TRBV12-4 and J usage is TRBJ2-2; D is perhaps TRBD1 (6 bases). The CDR3 extends over 15 amino acids. Trimming shortened V by 6 bases and J by 3 bases, and 14 bases separated the two germline ends. CDR3 bases: TGTGCCAGCAGACCCCGGACAGTTTACACCGGGGAGCTGTTTTTT. As protein: CASRPRTVYTGELFF.

V and J are TRBV20-1 and TRBJ2-1; possibly TRBD2 for D (5 bases). V lost 5 bases and J 8 bases, leaving 13 bases between the germline ends. In germline, CDR1 is DFQATT, CDR2 SNEGSKA (reference sequence). The CDR3 loop spans 12 amino acids. The CDR3 coding sequence is TGCAGTGCTCCCGTCGCGGGCCATGAGCAGTTCTTC. The encoded protein is CSAPVAGHEQFF.

There are many counts of this clonotype. The chain has TRBV5-1 and TRBJ2-3, with a possible D match to TRBD1 (5 bases). The CDR3 covers 14 residues. The germline V gene encodes CDR1 SGHRS and CDR2 YFSETQ. Trimming left V 4 bases short and J 0 bases short, with 9 bases between. CDR3 coding DNA: TGCGCCAGCAGCGCCAGGGTGAGCACAGATACGCAGTATTTT. Amino acid sequence: CASSARVSTDTQYF.

The chain has TRBV19 and TRBJ2-2; D remains ambiguous. Germline V CDR1 and CDR2: LNHDA, SQIVND (reference sequence). Trimming left V 5 bases short and J 7 bases short, with 17 bases between. This CDR3 has 15 amino acids. CDR3 sequence: CASSLGRSSGGELFF. CDR3 coding DNA: TGTGCCAGTAGTCTCGGGCGGAGTTCCGGCGGGGAGCTGTTTTTT.